This T cell receptor beta chain is from a study of PD-L1 blockade in urothelial cancer. About the research overall: Males with urothelial cancer arising in the bladder constituted most of the 29 patients. T cells were recovered from blood samples at a median of roughly 150,000.

The CDR3 contains 18 residues. The trim removed 3 bases at V and 0 bases at J, leaving 6 bases unmatched. CDR1 SGDLS and CDR2 YYNGEE come from the germline V gene. To note about this clone: Antigen: not known.

Study-level points and caveats: Clonality of blood TCR below the median before treatment predicted better survival.

Assay: immunoSEQ multiplex PCR; the TCRdb copy retains only in-frame clones and omits some. The sample includes around 56,000 clones, 86% of them seen just once. This sequence joins TRBV9 and TRBJ2-2; 12 nucleotides agree with TRBD2. This TCR came from a man between 45 and 60 years old with urothelial cancer. The starting material was PBMCs, obtained around atezolizumab (anti-PD-L1) treatment. CDR3 residues: CASSGRLAGAANTGELFF. The DNA for the CDR3 is TGTGCCAGCAGCGGAAGACTAGCGGGAGCCGCGAACACCGGGGAGCTGTTTTTT.